This T cell receptor (beta chain) was obtained from a study of shared clonotypes between healthy human individuals. In regard to this clone: What it recognizes is unknown.

The donors were adults (healthy and HIV-negative) with no recent acute infections or vaccinations. Trimming cost V 5 bases and J 2 bases, with 12 bases left between them. Germline V gene data show CDR1 as MDHEN and CDR2 as SYDVKM. CDR3 length: 14 residues. Study outcomes and limitations: What limited the represented genetic and exposure-history diversity was the small number of donors.

The assay was immunoSEQ multiplex PCR, and TCRdb's table has in-frame clones only and misses some. The sample yields 2 million to 2.5 million clones, roughly 93% seen once. What was sequenced was naive CD4+ T cells from PBMCs. The subset was: CD45RA+ positively selected. The sequence was obtained from a young man in good health. Some clones in this sample may be carry-over from other donors' samples. The chain has TRBV28 and TRBJ2-5; no reliable D call. The CDR3 nucleotides are TGTGCCAGCAGTCCACCGGGTTTTCAAGAGACCCAGTACTTC. Translation gives CASSPPGFQETQYF.